This is a list of T cell receptor beta chains from one sample in a study of Ad26.COV2.S vaccination and SARS-CoV-2 variants. Method: immunoSEQ multiplex PCR; TCRdb's copy keeps in-frame clones and lacks some. The sample holds 380,000 or so clones; roughly 85% are singletons and the top ten take approximately 7%. The sequenced sample was peripheral blood, obtained in a trial of Ad26.COV2.S vaccine versus placebo. These receptors all stem from a person aged 18-60 years who received the Ad26.COV2.S COVID-19 vaccine or a placebo. CDR3s include the opening cysteine and the closing phenylalanine or tryptophan. D genes are given only for firm matches. Only some rows state a clone size, as once, few, many or a class for expanded clones.

D: -; V: TRBV3-1/TRBV3-2; J: TRBJ1-2; size: -; DNA: TGTGCCAGCAGCCAAGGGGTTTGGGACGGACCTTATGGCTACACCTTC; CDR3: CASSQGVWDGPYGYTF
D: TRBD1; V: TRBV5-1; J: TRBJ1-1; size: -; DNA: TGCGCCAGCAGCCCCCCGGGGACAGGGAACACTGAAGCTTTCTTT; CDR3: CASSPPGTGNTEAFF
D: TRBD1; V: TRBV2; J: TRBJ1-5; size: -; DNA: TGTGCCAGCCGAAGTCCCGGGACAGGGGTCAATCAGCCCCAGCATTTT; CDR3: CASRSPGTGVNQPQHF
D: TRBD2; V: TRBV9; J: TRBJ2-4; size: -; DNA: TGTGCCAGCAGCGCCCCAGAGAGCGGGGTTGGGTGGAACATTCAGTACTTC; CDR3: CASSAPESGVGWNIQYF
D: TRBD2; V: TRBV11-2; J: TRBJ2-1; size: -; DNA: TGTGCCAGCAGCCTAGGACTAGCAGTATACAATGAGCAGTTCTTC; CDR3: CASSLGLAVYNEQFF
D: -; V: TRBV19; J: TRBJ2-2; size: -; DNA: TGTGCCAGTAGTATATCAGGGACCGGGGAGCTGTTTTTT; CDR3: CASSISGTGELFF
D: TRBD1; V: TRBV9; J: TRBJ2-3; size: -; DNA: TGTGCCAGCAGCTATTACCGGGACAGGGGCACAGATACGCAGTATTTT; CDR3: CASSYYRDRGTDTQYF
D: -; V: TRBV28; J: TRBJ1-2; size: -; DNA: TGTGCCAGCAGTTTGGGTGGCCCGGATGGCTACACCTTC; CDR3: CASSLGGPDGYTF
D: TRBD2; V: TRBV5-1; J: TRBJ2-7; size: -; DNA: TGCGCCAGCAGCTTGGCCTTACGGGAGGTATCCTACGAGCAGTACTTC; CDR3: CASSLALREVSYEQYF
D: -; V: TRBV18; J: TRBJ1-2; size: few; DNA: TGTGCCAGCTCACCGAAGGGGGGGGACGGCTATGGCTACACCTTC; CDR3: CASSPKGGDGYGYTF
D: TRBD1; V: TRBV18; J: TRBJ1-2; size: -; DNA: TGTGCCAGCTCACCCAGTCTTCCACGGACAGGGGGCGCAAGCTACACCTTC; CDR3: CASSPSLPRTGGASYTF
D: -; V: TRBV6-5; J: TRBJ1-6; size: -; DNA: TGTGCCAGCAGCTTCGACAGGAGCTATAATTCACCCCTCCACTTT; CDR3: CASSFDRSYNSPLHF
D: -; V: TRBV2; J: TRBJ2-7; size: -; DNA: TGTGCCAGCAGTGAAGCGGATGCAAGGGCTTACGAGCAGTACTTC; CDR3: CASSEADARAYEQYF
D: TRBD1; V: TRBV6-2/TRBV6-3; J: TRBJ2-2; size: many; DNA: TGTGCCAGCACCCCGGGACAGGAGGGTATCGGGGAGCTGTTTTTT; CDR3: CASTPGQEGIGELFF
D: -; V: TRBV5-1; J: TRBJ2-1; size: -; DNA: TGCGCCAGCAGCATTAACAGGGAGCAGTTCTTC; CDR3: CASSINREQFF
D: -; V: TRBV27; J: TRBJ2-7; size: -; DNA: TGTGCCAGCAGTTTCAGAACATCGGGGGCCTACGAGCAGTACTTC; CDR3: CASSFRTSGAYEQYF
D: TRBD1; V: TRBV11-2; J: TRBJ2-7; size: -; DNA: TGTGCCAGCAGCTCAGGACAGGGACAGGGACACGACGAGCAGTACTTC; CDR3: CASSSGQGQGHDEQYF
D: -; V: TRBV11-2; J: TRBJ1-6; size: few; DNA: TGTGCCAGCAGCTTCAGGGGAAGGAATTCACCCCTCCACTTT; CDR3: CASSFRGRNSPLHF
D: -; V: TRBV2; J: TRBJ1-1; size: -; DNA: TGTGCCAGCAATCAAAACACTGAAGCTTTCTTT; CDR3: CASNQNTEAFF
D: -; V: TRBV21-1; J: TRBJ2-7; size: -; DNA: TGTGCCAGCAGCCCTTCTAATTACGAGCAGTACTTC; CDR3: CASSPSNYEQYF
D: TRBD1; V: TRBV27; J: TRBJ2-7; size: -; DNA: TGTGCCAGCAGTTTTTCGGGACAGGGATCCTACGAGCAGTACTTC; CDR3: CASSFSGQGSYEQYF
D: TRBD1; V: TRBV29-1; J: TRBJ1-1; size: -; DNA: TGCAGCGTTGACAGGGGGGCGTACACTGAAGCTTTCTTT; CDR3: CSVDRGAYTEAFF
D: -; V: TRBV5-8; J: TRBJ1-4; size: -; DNA: TGTGCCAGCAGCCTCCACCATCTCGTGGTGGGAAAACTGTTTTTT; CDR3: CASSLHHLVVGKLFF
D: TRBD1; V: TRBV12-5; J: TRBJ1-2; size: once; DNA: TGTGCTAGTGGTTTGGTTGGGACAGCGGGAGGCTACACCTTC; CDR3: CASGLVGTAGGYTF
D: -; V: TRBV10-3; J: TRBJ1-1; size: few; DNA: TGTGCCATCAGTAGGGACAAAAATCCTGAAGCTTTCTTT; CDR3: CAISRDKNPEAFF
D: -; V: TRBV4-3; J: TRBJ2-1; size: once; DNA: TGCGCCAGCAGCCCGAGCGGCATTTCCTCCTACAATGAGCAGTTCTTC; CDR3: CASSPSGISSYNEQFF
D: -; V: TRBV6-5; J: TRBJ2-3; size: -; DNA: TGTGCCAGCAGCCATTACCGGGACACCACAGATACGCAGTATTTT; CDR3: CASSHYRDTTDTQYF